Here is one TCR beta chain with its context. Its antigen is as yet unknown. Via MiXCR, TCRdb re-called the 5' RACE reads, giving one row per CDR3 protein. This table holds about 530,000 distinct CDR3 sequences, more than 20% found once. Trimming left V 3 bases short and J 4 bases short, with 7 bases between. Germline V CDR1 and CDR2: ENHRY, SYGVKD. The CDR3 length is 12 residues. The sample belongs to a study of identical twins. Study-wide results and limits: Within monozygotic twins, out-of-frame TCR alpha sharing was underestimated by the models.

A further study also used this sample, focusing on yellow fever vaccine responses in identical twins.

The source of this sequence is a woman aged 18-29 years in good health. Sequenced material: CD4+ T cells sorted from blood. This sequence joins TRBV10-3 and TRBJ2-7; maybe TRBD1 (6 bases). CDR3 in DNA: TGTGCCATCAGTGACCAGGGGTACGAGCAGTACGTC. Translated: CAISDQGYEQYV.